Presented here are 24 T cell receptor beta chains from one specimen sequenced in a study of lymphopenia after photon versus proton radiotherapy. Sequenced by immunoSEQ multiplex PCR; TCRdb stores in-frame clones only, minus some. Of 60,000 to 75,000 clones listed, around 87% were seen once; the top ten hold over 10%. The material sequenced was peripheral blood, taken from a patient treated with proton-based radiotherapy. The receptors shown here come from a man older than 75 with esophageal cancer.

The chain is built from TRBV5-4 and TRBJ2-3; 9 bases agree with TRBD2. Germline assignment: CDR1 SGHNT and CDR2 YYREEE (reference sequence). The CDR3 loop spans 17 amino acids. V lost 0 bases and J lost 1; bases outside the gene matches: 6. The CDR3, as DNA: TGTGCCAGCAGCTTGGCTGCGGGGGGGCCCCGCACAGATACGCAGTATTTT. Translating it yields CASSLAAGGPRTDTQYF.

V is TRBV25-1 and J is TRBJ2-3; D is unclear. Germline lookup yields CDR1 MGHDK and CDR2 SYGVNS. Deletions cut 3 bases from V and 2 bases from J, with 6 bases between. The CDR3 spans 13 residues. CDR3 coding DNA: TGTGCCAGCAGTGAGGGCCTCACAGATACGCAGTATTTT. Its translation is CASSEGLTDTQYF.

The chain couples TRBV5-4 to TRBJ1-1; no clear D gene. With 0 bases removed from V and 1 base from J, the gap between germline ends came to 7 bases. The CDR3 length is 14 residues. Germline loops: CDR1 SGHNT, CDR2 YYREEE (reference sequence). The CDR3 nucleotides are TGTGCCAGCAGCTTGGACAACGGGAACACTGAAGCTTTCTTT. Translated: CASSLDNGNTEAFF.

V and J are TRBV7-9 and TRBJ1-1; D is undetermined. Per germline, CDR1 SEHNR and CDR2 FQNEAQ (reference sequence). The CDR3 spans 14 residues. V lost 5 bases, J lost 8 bases, and 18 bases lay in between. The CDR3 protein is CASSPTTSFREAFF. The CDR3 DNA follows: TGTGCCAGCAGCCCTACTACATCCTTTCGCGAAGCTTTCTTT.

V is TRBV7-8 and J is TRBJ1-3; D uncertain. Deletions cut 4 bases from V and 0 bases from J, with 13 bases between. Germline lookup yields CDR1 SGHVS and CDR2 FQNEAQ. The CDR3 contains 16 residues. CDR3 residues: CASSSRAQSSGNTIYF. As DNA, the CDR3 is TGTGCCAGCAGCTCCCGGGCCCAATCCTCTGGAAACACCATATATTTT.

The chain recombines TRBV27 with TRBJ1-2; D is unresolved. Germline lookup yields CDR1 MNHEY and CDR2 SMNVEV (reference sequence). The CDR3 is 13 amino acids. With 2 bases removed from V and 0 bases from J, the gap between germline ends came to 4 bases. This CDR3 is CASSLVANYGYTF. CDR3 nucleotides: TGTGCCAGCAGTTTAGTGGCTAACTATGGCTACACCTTC.

The J gene is TRBJ2-5, the V gene TRBV6-4; TRBD2 matches at 12 bases. The CDR3 spans 16 residues. V gave up 2 bases and J gave up 5 bases; unmatched junction bases: 6. Germline V gene lookup returns CDR1 MRHNA and CDR2 SNTAGT. CDR3 protein: CASSDPLAGGTETQYF. The CDR3 nucleotides are TGTGCCAGCAGTGACCCACTAGCGGGGGGTACGGAGACCCAGTACTTC.

The chain joins TRBV6-5 to TRBJ2-7; a possible D gene is TRBD1 (5 bases). V was shortened by 0 bases and J by 3 bases, with 9 bases between the two germline ends. CDR3 length equals 14 residues. From germline, CDR1 is MNHEY and CDR2 SVGAGI. The CDR3 coding sequence is TGTGCCAGCAGTTACTCGGACACGTTCTACGAGCAGTACTTC. Translated: CASSYSDTFYEQYF.

The rearrangement links TRBV7-9 to TRBJ2-3, with D perhaps TRBD1 or TRBD2 (6 bases each). This CDR3 region has 15 residues. Trimming stripped 1 base from V and 5 bases from J, with 13 bases between. CDR1 and CDR2 from the germline V gene are SEHNR and FQNEAQ (reference sequence). This chain's CDR3 is CASSLERGGRDTQYF. The CDR3 DNA reads as TGTGCCAGCAGCTTAGAACGAGGGGGGAGAGATACGCAGTATTTT. Full variable domain (remainder filled in from reference TRBV7-9 and TRBJ2-3): DTGVSQNPRHKITKRGQNVTFRCDPISEHNRLYWYRQTLGQGPEFLTYFQNEAQLEKSRLLSDRFSAERPKGSFSTLEIQRTEQGDSAMYLCASSLERGGRDTQYFGPGTRLTVL.

The chain uses TRBV19 and TRBJ2-2; D unresolved. The ends were cut back, 8 bases at V and 0 bases at J, with 4 bases in the middle. Germline CDR1 LNHDA, CDR2 SQIVND (reference sequence). The CDR3 totals 12 residues. CDR3 region: CASCPNTGELFF. As DNA, the CDR3 is TGTGCCAGTTGCCCGAACACCGGGGAGCTGTTTTTT.

This clone was observed a single time. This chain uses TRBV5-8 with TRBJ1-2, with D unclear. Germline CDR1 SGHTS, CDR2 YDEGEE. The CDR3 contains 12 residues. Trimming left V 4 bases short and J 8 bases short, with 12 bases between. CDR3 amino acids: CASSGWSRGYTF. The DNA for the CDR3 is TGTGCCAGCAGCGGTTGGAGTAGGGGCTACACCTTC.

Here the CDR3 reads CASSPGTSGYEQFF. DNA for the CDR3: TGTGCCAGCAGCCCTGGGACTAGCGGATATGAGCAGTTCTTC. The genes are TRBV7-9 and TRBJ2-1; 11 bases are shared with TRBD2. The germline CDR1 and CDR2 sequences are SEHNR and FQNEAQ (reference sequence). The CDR3 is 14 amino acids. V shed 5 bases and J 8 bases; nucleotides not matched to a gene: 5.

This clone is deemed medium-sized. J is TRBJ2-7 and V is TRBV9; D is undetermined. Trimming cost V 0 bases and J 0 bases, with 7 bases left between them. The length of the CDR3 is 14 residues. CDR1 and CDR2 (germline): SGDLS, YYNGEE. The DNA of the CDR3 is TGTGCCAGCAGCGTAGGGGCCAGCTCCTACGAGCAGTACTTC. Its translation: CASSVGASSYEQYF. Based on the CDR3 plus reference TRBV9 and TRBJ2-7, the full variable domain is DSGVTQTPKHLITATGQRVTLRCSPRSGDLSVYWYQQSLDQGLQFLIQYYNGEERAKGNILERFSAQQFPDLHSELNLSSLELGDSALYFCASSVGASSYEQYFGPGTRLTVT.

The DNA of the CDR3 is TGTGCCAGCTCACCGGGGGGGACCTACGAGCAGTACTTC. This codes for CASSPGGTYEQYF. This chain connects TRBV18 to TRBJ2-7; 7 nucleotides match TRBD2. CDR3 length: 13 residues. After removal of 3 bases from V and 2 bases from J, the junction contained 1 base not matched to a gene. Germline assignment: CDR1 KGHSH and CDR2 LQKENI.

This chain uses TRBV29-1 with TRBJ2-7; a possible D gene is TRBD1 (6 bases). CDR3 length: 17 amino acids. Germline V gene lookup returns CDR1 SQVTM and CDR2 ANQGSEA. Trimming removed 6 bases at V and 0 bases at J, with 24 bases between. The CDR3 spells CSVAIATGIPSSYEQYF. CDR3 coding DNA: TGCAGCGTGGCGATCGCCACAGGGATACCAAGCTCCTACGAGCAGTACTTC.

The CDR3 coding sequence is TGTGCCAGCAGCTTACCTTCAGACTTTGGGTACTACGAGCAGTACTTC. It yields the protein CASSLPSDFGYYEQYF. This chain links TRBV7-2 with TRBJ2-5; D is uncertain. The end of the DNA is better explained by TRBJ2-7, so the J call may be wrong. The CDR3 is 16 amino acids. Germline V CDR1 and CDR2: SGHTA, FQGNSA.

The V and J genes are TRBV27 and TRBJ1-2; D not resolved. CDR3 length: 13 residues. CDR1 and CDR2 from the germline V gene are MNHEY and SMNVEV (reference sequence). Trimming pared 4 bases from V and 10 bases from J, leaving 16 bases between. CDR3 residues: CASSWSNELNYTF. The CDR3 nucleotides read TGTGCCAGCAGTTGGAGTAATGAACTAAACTACACCTTC.

The chain has TRBV7-9 and TRBJ2-7, with 7 bases aligning to TRBD1. In germline, CDR1 is SEHNR, CDR2 FQNEAQ (reference sequence). V gave up 8 bases and J gave up 6 bases; unmatched junction bases: 7. This CDR3 spans 12 amino acids. CDR3 protein: CASARQGGEQYF. The CDR3 nucleotides read TGTGCCAGCGCTCGACAGGGCGGCGAGCAGTACTTC. The complete variable domain, with remaining parts taken from reference TRBV7-9 and TRBJ2-7, reads DTGVSQNPRHKITKRGQNVTFRCDPISEHNRLYWYRQTLGQGPEFLTYFQNEAQLEKSRLLSDRFSAERPKGSFSTLEIQRTEQGDSAMYLCASARQGGEQYFGPGTRLTVT.

The rearrangement joins TRBV11-2 to TRBJ2-1, with unresolved D. V lost 5 bases, J lost 0 bases, and 11 bases lay in between. This CDR3 comprises 15 residues. Germline CDR1 and CDR2: SGHAT and FQNNGV. CDR3 sequence (DNA): TGTGCCAGCAGCCCAAAACTTAGCTCCTACAATGAGCAGTTCTTC. Its translation: CASSPKLSSYNEQFF.

The V gene is TRBV18, the J gene TRBJ2-5, with 8 nucleotides matching TRBD1. The CDR3 covers 16 residues. Germline V gene sequence: CDR1 KGHSH, CDR2 LQKENI. Trimming removed 1 base from V and 5 bases from J; junction bases left unmatched: 9. The CDR3 nucleotides read TGTGCCAGCTCACCACTTGCAGGGGGCAGTTCGGAGACCCAGTACTTC. It specifies CASSPLAGGSSETQYF.

The chain links TRBV18 to TRBJ1-1; D gene uncertain. V dropped 2 bases and J dropped 3 bases, with 13 bases sitting between them. Per the germline V gene, CDR1 is KGHSH and CDR2 is LQKENI. The CDR3 runs to 15 residues. The CDR3 sequence: CASSPASGGDTEAFF. CDR3 sequence (DNA): TGTGCCAGCTCACCAGCCTCAGGTGGGGACACTGAAGCTTTCTTT.

The J gene is TRBJ2-1, the V gene TRBV9, with TRBD2 matching over 10 bases. J gave up 2 bases and V 0 bases, and 2 bases lay outside the gene matches. From germline, CDR1 is SGDLS and CDR2 YYNGEE. The CDR3 spans 16 residues. The CDR3 DNA is TGTGCCAGCAGCGTAGGGGGACTAGCGACCTACAATGAGCAGTTCTTC. Protein sequence: CASSVGGLATYNEQFF.

The chain uses TRBV5-4 and TRBJ2-1, with D possibly matching TRBD2 (5 bases). The CDR3 has 14 residues. Germline lookup yields CDR1 SGHNT and CDR2 YYREEE (reference sequence). The V end lost 1 base, the J end lost 2 bases, and 7 bases lay between the germline ends. DNA of the CDR3: TGTGCCAGCAGCTTGTCGGGGACCTACAATGAGCAGTTCTTC. Protein sequence: CASSLSGTYNEQFF. Filled out from reference TRBV5-4 and TRBJ2-1, the complete variable domain reads ETGVTQSPTHLIKTRGQQVTLRCSSQSGHNTVSWYQQALGQGPQFIFQYYREEENGRGNFPPRFSGLQFPNYSSELNVNALELDDSALYLCASSLSGTYNEQFFGPGTRLTVL.

The chain links TRBV6-6 to TRBJ1-1, with TRBD1 matching over 8 bases. Germline lookup yields CDR1 MNHNY and CDR2 SVGAGI (reference sequence). The CDR3 sequence is 15 residues long. The junction had 6 bases not matched to a gene; V was cut back by 5 bases and J by 1 base. The CDR3: CASSPLTGANTEAFF. In DNA, the CDR3 is TGTGCCAGCAGTCCCCTGACAGGGGCGAACACTGAAGCTTTCTTT.